The rows below give T cell receptor beta chains drawn from one sample of a study of T cells in Graves' hyperthyroidism and ophthalmopathy. MiXCR was run by TCRdb on the multiplex PCR reads, yielding one entry per CDR3 protein. The sample shows under 350,000 distinct CDR3 sequences, 15% to 20% of them seen only once. Sequencing used blood. All receptors come from a woman aged 60 to 75 with Graves' ophthalmopathy. The CDR3 runs from the conserved cysteine through the conserved F or W. D genes are given only for firm matches. Only part of the rows carry a size: once, few, many, or a class if the clone is expanded.

>TRBV12-3/TRBV12-4|.|.|TRBJ1-2
CASSFLAGSYGYTF
TGTGCCAGCAGTTTTCTCGCGGGAAGCTATGGCTACACCTTC
>TRBV5-1|.|.|TRBJ2-1
CASSLEGVGEQFF
TGCGCCAGCAGCTTGGAGGGCGTTGGTGAGCAGTTCTTC
>TRBV19|few|.|TRBJ2-2
CASRRRTKNTGELFF
TGTGCCAGTAGGAGGAGGACCAAGAATACCGGGGAGCTGTTTTTT
>TRBV19|.|.|TRBJ1-5
CASTTRPNGRQPQHF
TGTGCCAGTACCACGCGGCCAAATGGGCGCCAGCCCCAGCATTTT
>TRBV19|.|.|TRBJ2-2
CATTLGGTNTGELFF
TGTGCCACTACCCTCGGCGGAACGAACACCGGGGAGCTGTTTTTT
>TRBV4-3|.|.|TRBJ2-3
CASSQGLPGKRGVQYF
TGCGCCAGCAGCCAAGGTCTCCCGGGGAAGCGCGGGGTGCAGTATTTT
>TRBV12-3/TRBV12-4|many|.|TRBJ2-3
CASSFRLVSDTQYF
TGTGCCAGCAGTTTTAGACTAGTATCAGATACGCAGTATTTT
>TRBV20-1|many|TRBD2|TRBJ2-3
CSATRLAATTDTQYF
TGCAGTGCTACCCGACTAGCGGCAACCACAGATACGCAGTATTTT
>TRBV19|few|.|TRBJ1-2
CASSATDTLVSNSGYTF
TGTGCCAGTAGTGCTACAGACACCCTGGTCTCCAACTCTGGCTACACCTTC
>TRBV2|few|TRBD2|TRBJ2-5
CASTGLAQETQYF
TGTGCCAGCACCGGACTAGCACAAGAGACCCAGTACTTC
>TRBV30|many|.|TRBJ1-5
CAWSASLASAQHF
TGTGCCTGGAGTGCCTCGTTGGCATCAGCCCAGCATTTT
>TRBV7-9|.|.|TRBJ1-6
CASSPPRGLDSPLHF
TGTGCCAGCAGCCCCCCTCGGGGGCTCGATTCACCCCTCCACTTT
>TRBV27|.|TRBD2|TRBJ2-3
CASSLMGLAGFDTDTQYF
TGTGCCAGCAGTCTTATGGGACTAGCGGGGTTCGACACAGATACGCAGTATTTT
>TRBV2|many|TRBD2|TRBJ2-3
CASSPTRAGVTDTQYF
TGTGCCAGCAGTCCAACTCGAGCGGGGGTCACAGATACGCAGTATTTT
>TRBV10-2|.|TRBD1|TRBJ2-1
CASGTGGRSNEQFF
TGCGCCAGCGGGACAGGGGGCCGTTCGAATGAGCAGTTCTTC
>TRBV11-2|.|TRBD1|TRBJ2-7
CASSLRLQGAVDEQYF
TGTGCCAGCAGCTTAAGGCTACAGGGGGCGGTCGACGAGCAGTACTTC
>TRBV6-9|.|.|TRBJ2-1
CASSYETSSYNEQFF
TGTGCCAGCAGTTACGAGACTAGCTCCTACAATGAGCAGTTCTTC
>TRBV6-4|.|.|TRBJ1-5
CASSPREGTYNQPQHF
TGTGCCAGCAGCCCGAGGGAGGGAACTTACAATCAGCCCCAGCATTTT
>TRBV2|many|.|TRBJ1-2
CASPGGHDKTSYGYTF
TGTGCCAGCCCGGGGGGACACGATAAAACCTCCTATGGCTACACCTTC
>TRBV15|many|.|TRBJ1-2
CATSRVGNYGYTF
TGTGCCACCAGCAGAGTAGGGAACTATGGCTACACCTTC
>TRBV18|many|TRBD2|TRBJ2-7
CASSPTGLAGAYEQYF
TGTGCCAGCTCACCGACCGGACTAGCGGGAGCCTACGAGCAGTACTTC
>TRBV20-1|many|TRBD1|TRBJ2-7
CSARVMGQGADEQYF
TGCAGTGCTAGAGTAATGGGACAGGGGGCTGACGAGCAGTACTTC
>TRBV11-2|.|.|TRBJ2-1
CASSLMVRGRRYNEQFF
TGTGCCAGCAGCTTAATGGTCCGGGGACGAAGATACAATGAGCAGTTCTTC
>TRBV28|many|TRBD2|TRBJ2-1
CASRSPGLEEGQFF
TGTGCCAGCAGATCACCGGGACTAGAAGAGGGGCAGTTCTTC
>TRBV20-1|many|TRBD2|TRBJ2-1
CSARDRPSGLAYNEQFF
TGCAGTGCTAGAGACCGCCCTAGCGGCCTGGCCTACAATGAGCAGTTCTTC
>TRBV5-5|few|.|TRBJ1-3
CASSPALSGNTIYF
TGTGCCAGCAGCCCGGCGCTCTCTGGAAACACCATATATTTT
>TRBV6-2/TRBV6-3|many|.|TRBJ2-5
CASSYIEQETQYF
TGTGCCAGCAGTTACATTGAGCAAGAGACCCAGTACTTC
>TRBV7-8|many|.|TRBJ2-2
CASSLVYSGVGELFF
TGTGCCAGCAGCTTAGTATATTCAGGGGTCGGGGAGCTGTTTTTT
>TRBV5-1|many|TRBD1|TRBJ1-4
CASSLQGPPATNEKLFF
TGCGCCAGCAGCTTACAGGGGCCACCTGCAACTAATGAAAAACTGTTTTTT
>TRBV28|many|.|TRBJ2-3
CASSRPGTRADTQYF
TGTGCCAGCAGTCGCCCCGGTACTAGGGCAGATACGCAGTATTTT
>TRBV5-1|many|TRBD2|TRBJ2-1
CASSFSGQSYNEQFF
TGCGCCAGCAGCTTTAGCGGGCAATCCTACAATGAGCAGTTCTTC
>TRBV11-2|.|TRBD2|TRBJ2-1
CASSPRWEREIEQFF
TGTGCCAGCAGCCCGAGGTGGGAGCGGGAGATTGAGCAGTTCTTC
>TRBV7-8|.|.|TRBJ2-7
CASSLDGDSLLSYEQYF
TGTGCCAGCAGCTTAGACGGGGATTCCTTATTGAGTTACGAGCAGTACTTC
>TRBV15|.|.|TRBJ1-2
CATSTRDLRGYTF
TGTGCCACCAGCACCAGGGACCTCCGGGGCTACACCTTC
>TRBV27|.|TRBD1|TRBJ2-6
CASSRSGTASGANVLTF
TGTGCCAGCAGTCGGTCAGGGACAGCCTCTGGGGCCAACGTCCTGACTTTC
>TRBV12-3/TRBV12-4|.|.|TRBJ2-5
CASSLVGAGEPQYF
TGTGCCAGCAGTTTGGTGGGGGCTGGGGAGCCCCAGTACTTC
>TRBV5-5|.|.|TRBJ1-1
CASSTALNTEAFF
TGTGCCAGCAGCACAGCGCTGAACACTGAAGCTTTCTTT
>TRBV7-2|many|.|TRBJ1-6
CASSHYTENSPLHF
TGTGCCAGCAGCCATTACACGGAGAATTCACCCCTCCACTTT
>TRBV18|.|.|TRBJ1-1
CASSPSRGRNTEAFF
TGTGCCAGCTCACCAAGTCGCGGGCGAAACACTGAAGCTTTCTTT
>TRBV29-1|few|TRBD1|TRBJ2-2
CSVEADRANTGELFF
TGCAGCGTTGAGGCGGACAGGGCCAACACCGGGGAGCTGTTTTTT
>TRBV5-1|many|.|TRBJ1-1
CASSPDWYTEAFF
TGCGCCAGCAGCCCGGACTGGTACACTGAAGCTTTCTTT
>TRBV10-1|once|.|TRBJ1-5
CASSSGAHQPQHF
TGCGCCAGCAGTTCCGGAGCACATCAGCCCCAGCATTTT
>TRBV12-3/TRBV12-4|many|.|TRBJ2-6
CASTLSGANVLTF
TGTGCCAGCACTCTCTCTGGGGCCAACGTCCTGACTTTC
>TRBV5-1|.|TRBD2|TRBJ2-7
CASSRDASGSYEQYF
TGCGCCAGCAGTCGCGACGCTAGCGGTTCCTACGAGCAGTACTTC
>TRBV5-1|.|.|TRBJ2-2
CASSLAPSGTGELFF
TGCGCCAGCAGCTTGGCGCCTAGTGGAACCGGGGAGCTGTTTTTT